This is a list of T cell receptor beta chains from one sample in a study of technical replicates of blood from a few donors. Method: immunoSEQ multiplex PCR; TCRdb's copy keeps in-frame clones and lacks some. The repertoire holds 75,000 to 100,000 clones, with just under 95% as singletons. Sequenced sample: T cells isolated from PBMCs. Every receptor here comes from a human donor in good health. CDR3s include the opening cysteine and the closing phenylalanine or tryptophan. A D gene is named only where the DNA matches it firmly. Clone sizes are given selectively: once, few, many, or a class where the clone is expanded.

>TRBV9|TRBD2|-|TRBJ2-1
TGTGCCAGCAGCGGGGGGCCGGGACTAGCGGGAGAAAGCTACAATGAGCAGTTCTTC
CASSGGPGLAGESYNEQFF
>TRBV18|-|-|TRBJ2-7
TGTGCCAGCTCACGCAAGGGGACTTTTAGCTCCTACGAGCAGTACTTC
CASSRKGTFSSYEQYF
>TRBV7-9|TRBD1|once|TRBJ1-3
TGTGCCAGCAGCCCGACAGGGTTTGGAAACACCATATATTTT
CASSPTGFGNTIYF
>TRBV9|-|-|TRBJ1-3
TGTGCCAGCAGCGTAGAAATCGCAGGCTCTGGAAACACCATATATTTT
CASSVEIAGSGNTIYF
>TRBV5-1|TRBD1|-|TRBJ1-5
TGCGCCAGCAGCTGGACAGGGAGTAGCAATCAGCCCCAGCATTTT
CASSWTGSSNQPQHF
>TRBV28|TRBD1|-|TRBJ1-2
TGTGCCAGCAGTTTAGGGCTAACTACAGGGGAGCGGTTTGGCTACACCTTC
CASSLGLTTGERFGYTF
>TRBV30|-|-|TRBJ2-1
TGTGCCTGGAAAGGCGGGCCTAACAATGAGCAGTTCTTC
CAWKGGPNNEQFF
>TRBV29-1|-|-|TRBJ2-3
TGCAGCGTTGTCTCAGGGGCTCCTGAGGCAGATACGCAGTATTTT
CSVVSGAPEADTQYF
>TRBV11-3|-|-|TRBJ2-1
TGTGCCAGCAGCCCCCCGAGGACTGGGAGCTCCTACAATGAGCAGTTCTTC
CASSPPRTGSSYNEQFF
>TRBV29-1|TRBD1|-|TRBJ1-1
TGCAGCGTTGACAGTGTGGGACAGGGGCTTCTAGCTTTCTTT
CSVDSVGQGLLAFF
>TRBV4-1|TRBD1|-|TRBJ1-1
TGCGCCAGCACCCCGGGACAGGGTACTTTTGAAGCTTTCTTT
CASTPGQGTFEAFF
>TRBV6-5|TRBD1|-|TRBJ2-7
TGTGCCAGCAGTGGCTTATCGACAGGGGAGCAGTACTTC
CASSGLSTGEQYF
>TRBV28|-|-|TRBJ1-1
TGTGCCAGCAGTGATCTGCAGGGGCCCAACACTGATGGAGCTTTCTTT
CASSDLQGPNTDGAFF
>TRBV25-1|-|-|TRBJ1-2
TGTGCCAGCAGTGACCGCCCAGGAGATATCCCTCAGGGTTATGGCTACACCTTC
CASSDRPGDIPQGYGYTF
>TRBV2|-|-|TRBJ1-4
TGTGCCAGCAGTGAAGCGGACAGCTATAATGAAAAACTGTTTTTT
CASSEADSYNEKLFF
>TRBV7-3|TRBD2|-|TRBJ2-1
TGTGCCAGCAGCTTACTAGGGCTAGCGGGGGATGAGCAGTTCTTC
CASSLLGLAGDEQFF
>TRBV7-3|TRBD1|-|TRBJ2-5
TGTGCCAGCAGCCCTTACAGGGGGAAGGGGACAGAGACCCAGTACTTC
CASSPYRGKGTETQYF
>TRBV5-1|-|-|TRBJ2-7
TGCGCCAGCAGCTTAGGAGGAGGGGTTTACGAGCAGTACTTC
CASSLGGGVYEQYF
>TRBV28|-|once|TRBJ2-1
TGTGCCAGTAAAGGGGCTACGAGGACGGTGGGGCAGTTCTTC
CASKGATRTVGQFF
>TRBV14|TRBD2|once|TRBJ2-1
TGTGCCAGCAGCCCATTGACTAGCGGGAGGGAACGGGACAATGAGCAGTTCTTC
CASSPLTSGRERDNEQFF
>TRBV6-5|-|-|TRBJ1-2
TGTGCCAGCACCACGGGGGGCTATGGCTACACCTTC
CASTTGGYGYTF
>TRBV2|-|-|TRBJ1-5
TGTGCCAGCAGTCAAAAGGGTTTCGGGGATAATCAGCCCCAGCATTTT
CASSQKGFGDNQPQHF
>TRBV2|TRBD2|once|TRBJ2-7
TGTGCCAGCAGTGAATCTAGCGGGAGCTACGAGCAGTACTTC
CASSESSGSYEQYF
>TRBV7-3|-|-|TRBJ2-3
TGTGCCAGCAGCCCCTTACTAGGTGGGACAGATACGCAGTATTTT
CASSPLLGGTDTQYF
>TRBV9|-|-|TRBJ1-5
TGTGCCAGCAGCGAGGGGCTGGGGAGCAATCAGCCCCAGCATTTT
CASSEGLGSNQPQHF
>TRBV19|-|-|TRBJ1-4
TGTGCCAGTAGTACCGGAGCAACTAATGAAAAACTGTTTTTT
CASSTGATNEKLFF
>TRBV5-1|TRBD2|-|TRBJ2-3
TGCGCCAGCAGCTTGTTGTTAGCGGGAGATACGCAGTATTTT
CASSLLLAGDTQYF
>TRBV27|-|-|TRBJ2-2
TGTGCCAGCAGTTTAGTACTAGCATCCGGGGAGCTGTTTTTT
CASSLVLASGELFF
>TRBV28|TRBD1|-|TRBJ1-5
TGTGCCAGCAGTTACCGACAGGGGGCCTACCTTTTT
CASSYRQGAYLF
>TRBV6-1|-|-|TRBJ2-1
TGTGCCAGCAGTGCGACACAGGTTCGTGAGCAGTTCTTC
CASSATQVREQFF
>TRBV11-3|TRBD1|-|TRBJ1-2
TGTGCCAGCAGCTTAAGGGACAGGCCCGGGGGCTACACCTTC
CASSLRDRPGGYTF
>TRBV19|TRBD1|-|TRBJ2-7
TGTGCCAGTAGTATCTGGGACAGGGACGAGCAGTACTTC
CASSIWDRDEQYF
>TRBV18|TRBD2|-|TRBJ2-2
TGTGCCAGCTCACCAGCGGGAGATGCGACCGGGGAGCTGTTTTTT
CASSPAGDATGELFF
>TRBV19|-|-|TRBJ2-5
TGTGCCAGTACCGTAACAGGGATGGAGACCCAGTACTTC
CASTVTGMETQYF
>TRBV2|-|-|TRBJ1-2
TGTGCCAGCAGTGATGTGCAGGCAGCTAACTATGGCTACACCTTC
CASSDVQAANYGYTF
>TRBV4-1|-|-|TRBJ2-5
TGCGCCAGCAGCCAGGTCCGGGAACAAGAGACCCAGTACTTC
CASSQVREQETQYF
>TRBV5-4|-|-|TRBJ2-7
TGTGCCAGCAGCTTGGGGCTAGCACCCGCCTACGAGCAGTACTTC
CASSLGLAPAYEQYF
>TRBV4-3|-|-|TRBJ2-3
TGCGCCAGCAGCCAAGAAGCCCTACCGCTCCGGGCAGATACGCAGTATTTT
CASSQEALPLRADTQYF
>TRBV6-6|TRBD1|-|TRBJ1-3
TGTGCCAGCTACCGGGACAGCTCTGGAAACACCATATATTTT
CASYRDSSGNTIYF
>TRBV4-1|TRBD2|-|TRBJ2-7
TGCGCCAGCAGCCAGACGACTAGCCCCCAGAGGGAGCAGTACTTC
CASSQTTSPQREQYF
>TRBV19|-|-|TRBJ2-2
TGTGCCAGTAGTATAGATGGGGGGGCTGGCGGGGAGCTGTTTTTT
CASSIDGGAGGELFF
>TRBV4-2|-|-|TRBJ1-5
TGTGCCAGCAGCCTGGAGCTCCAGGGGAACCAGCCCCAGCATTTT
CASSLELQGNQPQHF
>TRBV6-5|-|-|TRBJ1-6
TGTGCCAGCAGTTACGGGGGGATGAATTCACCCCTCCACTTT
CASSYGGMNSPLHF
>TRBV6-6|TRBD1|-|TRBJ1-6
TGTGCCAGCAGTCGAGGACAGGGTAGTTCACCCCTCCACTTT
CASSRGQGSSPLHF
>TRBV2|TRBD1|-|TRBJ1-4
TGTGCCAGCGGGGAACGAGACAGGGAGCACAAACTGTTTTTT
CASGERDREHKLFF
>TRBV27|-|-|TRBJ2-3
TGTGCCAGCAGTTTAGGAGGCACGGGCACAGATACGCAGTATTTT
CASSLGGTGTDTQYF
>TRBV6-5|TRBD1|-|TRBJ1-4
TGTGCCAGCAGTAGGACAGGGCACTATGAAAAACTGTTTTTT
CASSRTGHYEKLFF
>TRBV11-2|TRBD2|once|TRBJ2-1
TGTGCCAGCAGCTTATCTGTAGCGGGAGTCAATGAGCAGTTCTTC
CASSLSVAGVNEQFF
>TRBV29-1|-|once|TRBJ2-2
TGCAGCATCCGGACTGTGAACACCGGGGAGCTGTTTTTT
CSIRTVNTGELFF
>TRBV7-2|-|-|TRBJ2-7
TGTGCCAGCAGCTTACGGGGGGCCCAGAGCGAGCAGTACTTC
CASSLRGAQSEQYF
>TRBV7-3|TRBD1|-|TRBJ2-2
TGTGCCAGCAGCCTACAGGGGGACGGGGAGCTGTTTTTT
CASSLQGDGELFF
>TRBV30|-|-|TRBJ2-3
TGTGCCTGGACCGGGACTGACACAGATACGCAGTATTTT
CAWTGTDTDTQYF
>TRBV13|TRBD1|-|TRBJ1-1
TGTGCCAGCAGCAAACGGACAGGCGCCTACTCTGAAGCTTTCTTT
CASSKRTGAYSEAFF
>TRBV5-6|TRBD1|-|TRBJ1-1
TGTGCCAGCAGCCTAGGGGACAGGGGGCTTTACACTGAAGCTTTCTTT
CASSLGDRGLYTEAFF
>TRBV13|TRBD1|-|TRBJ1-4
TGTGCCAGCAGCAGGACAGGTACAAATGAAAAACTGTTTTTT
CASSRTGTNEKLFF
>TRBV18|-|few|TRBJ1-4
TGTGCCAGCTCCCCCCCTCTTGAGGATCCGGGGTGGGCTAATGAAAAACTGTTTTTT
CASSPPLEDPGWANEKLFF
>TRBV18|TRBD1|-|TRBJ1-2
TGTGCCAGCTCACCCCGACAGGGAGAGTATGGCTACACCTTC
CASSPRQGEYGYTF
>TRBV10-3|TRBD1|-|TRBJ1-1
TGTGCCATCGGCCAGGGGGAGGAATTGGTTGAAGCTTTCTTT
CAIGQGEELVEAFF